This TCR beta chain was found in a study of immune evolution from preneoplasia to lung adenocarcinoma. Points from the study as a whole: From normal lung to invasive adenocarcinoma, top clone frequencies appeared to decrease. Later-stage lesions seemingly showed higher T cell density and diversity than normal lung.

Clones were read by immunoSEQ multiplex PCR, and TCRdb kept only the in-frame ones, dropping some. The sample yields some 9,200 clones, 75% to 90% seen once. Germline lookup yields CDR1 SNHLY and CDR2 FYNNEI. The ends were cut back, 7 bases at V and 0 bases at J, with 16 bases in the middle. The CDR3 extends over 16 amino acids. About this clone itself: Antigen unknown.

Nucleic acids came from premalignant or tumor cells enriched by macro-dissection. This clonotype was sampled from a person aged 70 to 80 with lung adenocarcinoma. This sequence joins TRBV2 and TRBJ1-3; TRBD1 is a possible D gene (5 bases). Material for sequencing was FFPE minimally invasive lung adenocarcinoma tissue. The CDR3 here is CASILEGVVSGNTIYF. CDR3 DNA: TGTGCCAGCATTCTGGAAGGGGTTGTCTCTGGAAACACCATATATTTT.